The 14 T cell receptor beta chains in this list originate from one sample, sequenced in a study of vaccination and CD4 T cells after COVID-19. Sequenced with the Oncomine TCR Beta short-read assay was DNA taken from cultured CD4+ T cells. TCRdb fed the PCR reads into MiXCR, producing one record per CDR3 protein. In the table there are roughly 16,000 distinct CDR3 sequences, around 45% of which are singletons. Treatment given: roughly ten-day PBMC culture with coronavirus spike peptide pools or control peptides (ViraFEST assay). These receptors are not linked to any known antigen. Source: CD4+ T cells from blood, cultured in vitro, taken before SARS-CoV-2 vaccination. These receptor sequences come from a human donor who had recovered from COVID-19.

This chain uses TRBV24-1 with TRBJ2-2, with 13 bases lining up with TRBD2. The CDR3 totals 17 residues. V was pared by 2 bases and J by 5 bases, with 4 bases of the junction left unmatched. CDR1 and CDR2 from the germline V gene are KGHDR and SFDVKD. CDR3 DNA: TGTGCCACCAGTGATTGGACTAGCGGGAGAGGTACCGGGGAGCTGTTTTTT. Translating gives CATSDWTSGRGTGELFF.

In its sample, this clonotype is medium-sized. The chain employs TRBV28 and TRBJ2-7; possibly TRBD1 for D (5 bases). The CDR3 is 14 residues long. V lost 3 bases to trimming and J lost 2 bases, with 11 bases between them. CDR1 is MDHEN, CDR2 SYDVKM, per germline. This CDR3 reads CASSLTDRPYEQYF. CDR3 nucleotides: TGTGCCAGCAGTTTGACTGACAGACCCTACGAGCAGTACTTC.

This clonotype qualifies as large. The rearrangement uses TRBV7-2 and TRBJ2-4, with 7 nucleotides matching TRBD1. CDR3 length: 15 amino acids. With 0 bases clipped from V and 7 bases from J, the junction kept 6 bases outside the gene matches. Per germline, CDR1 SGHTA and CDR2 FQGNSA. As DNA, the CDR3 is TGTGCCAGCAGCTTAGCGAAAGGGGGCTACAACATTCAGTACTTC. Protein sequence: CASSLAKGGYNIQYF.

The table lists this clonotype with a few counts. V is TRBV6-2 or TRBV6-3 and J is TRBJ1-1, with D perhaps TRBD1 (5 bases). CDR3 size: 12 residues. Germline-derived CDR1 and CDR2 are MNHEY and SVGEGT. V lost 5 bases to trimming and J lost 10 bases, with 14 bases between them. The CDR3 here is CASSPSGQVAFF. The CDR3 region has the DNA TGTGCCAGCAGTCCATCGGGGCAGGTAGCTTTCTTT.

This clonotype was observed a single time. The chain employs TRBV4-3 and TRBJ1-1; D gene unclear. This CDR3 has 14 residues. The ends were cut back, 0 bases at V and 8 bases at J, with 13 bases in the middle. CDR1 and CDR2 from the germline V gene are LGHNA and YSLEER. The CDR3 loop is CASSQESLLGEAFF. The CDR3 coding sequence is TGCGCCAGCAGCCAAGAATCTTTGCTAGGGGAAGCTTTCTTT.

This clonotype has just a few counts. The chain employs TRBV20-1 and TRBJ1-1; D gene uncertain. The CDR3 has 11 amino acids. Germline V gives CDR1 DFQATT, CDR2 SNEGSKA (reference sequence). Trimming left V 3 bases short and J 1 base short, with 3 bases between. As DNA, the CDR3 is TGCAGTGCTAGTTGGAACACTGAAGCTTTCTTT. Its translation is CSASWNTEAFF.

In this sample, this clonotype turned up a few times. The rearrangement uses TRBV10-2 and TRBJ2-1; the D gene could be TRBD1 or TRBD2 (5 bases each). Trimming shortened V by 5 bases and J by 0 bases, and 17 bases separated the two germline ends. CDR3 length equals 17 residues. Germline CDR1 reads WSHSY; CDR2 reads SAAADI. CDR3 bases: TGCGCCAGCAGTACCAACACTAGGGGTAGCTCCTACAATGAGCAGTTCTTC. This gives the protein CASSTNTRGSSYNEQFF.

V is TRBV20-1 and J is TRBJ1-1; D not resolved. In germline, CDR1 is DFQATT, CDR2 SNEGSKA (reference sequence). This CDR3 has 14 amino acids. Trimming cost V 0 bases and J 2 bases, with 10 bases left between them. The CDR3 bases are TGCAGTGCTAGAGATGGACGGGGAAACACTGAAGCTTTCTTT. Translation gives CSARDGRGNTEAFF.

This clonotype came up once. The genes are TRBV7-9 and TRBJ1-1; D is unclear. Germline CDR1 is SEHNR and CDR2 is FQNEAQ (reference sequence). V was trimmed by 5 bases and J by 0 bases, leaving 16 bases between them. The CDR3 runs to 16 residues. CDR3 region: CASSPRRVRLNTEAFF. The CDR3 region has the DNA TGTGCCAGCAGCCCCCGCCGCGTAAGGTTGAACACTGAAGCTTTCTTT.

This chain uses TRBV20-1 with TRBJ1-2, with 7 nucleotides matching TRBD1. V lost 5 bases, J lost 4 bases, and 1 base stayed unmatched. This CDR3 has 11 residues. Germline CDR1 and CDR2: DFQATT and SNEGSKA (reference sequence). Here the CDR3 DNA reads TGCAGTGCTCCAGGGGGCTATGGCTACACCTTC. This sequence encodes CSAPGGYGYTF.

The rearrangement joins TRBV7-2 to TRBJ2-5; 10 nucleotides line up with TRBD2. Germline-derived CDR1 and CDR2 are SGHTA and FQGNSA. The CDR3 extends over 17 amino acids. With 3 bases clipped from V and 2 bases from J, the junction kept 9 bases outside the gene matches. This CDR3 is CASSFPASGGIQETQYF. In DNA form, the CDR3 reads TGTGCCAGCAGCTTTCCGGCTAGCGGGGGTATACAAGAGACCCAGTACTTC. The whole variable domain, remainder taken from reference TRBV7-2 and TRBJ2-5, is GAGVSQSPSNKVTEKGKDVELRCDPISGHTALYWYRQSLGQGLEFLIYFQGNSAPDKSGLPSDRFSAERTGGSVSTLTIQRTQQEDSAVYLCASSFPASGGIQETQYFGPGTRLLVL.

This clonotype was recorded a few times. The chain links TRBV20-1 to TRBJ2-1; possible D gene TRBD1, 5 bases. Germline lookup yields CDR1 DFQATT and CDR2 SNEGSKA (reference sequence). The ends were cut back, 6 bases at V and 10 bases at J, with 16 bases in the middle. The CDR3 extends over 12 amino acids. The CDR3: CSAARGLGEQFF. The DNA of the CDR3 is TGCAGTGCGGCTAGGGGCTTGGGGGAGCAGTTCTTC.

The J gene is TRBJ2-7, the V gene TRBV5-1; perhaps TRBD1 as D (5 bases). This CDR3 region has 14 residues. V was trimmed by 0 bases and J by 3 bases, leaving 10 bases between them. The germline V gene has CDR1 SGHRS and CDR2 YFSETQ. In DNA, the CDR3 is TGCGCCAGCAGCTTGGAACAGGACCTCTACGAGCAGTACTTC. It yields the protein CASSLEQDLYEQYF. Variable domain in full (rest from reference TRBV5-1 and TRBJ2-7): KAGVTQTPRYLIKTRGQQVTLSCSPISGHRSVSWYQQTPGQGLQFLFEYFSETQRNKGNFPGRFSGRQFSNSRSEMNVSTLELGDSALYLCASSLEQDLYEQYFGPGTRLTVT.

J is TRBJ2-5 and V is TRBV6-2 or TRBV6-3, with D unclear. V lost 2 bases to trimming and J lost 5 bases, with 6 bases between them. The V gene's germline CDR1 is MNHEY and CDR2 SVGEGT. The CDR3 is made up of 12 amino acids. The chain's CDR3 is CASSYLPETQYF. As DNA, the CDR3 is TGTGCCAGCAGTTACCTCCCGGAGACCCAGTACTTC.